This is a list of T cell receptor beta chains from one sample in a study of cytomegalovirus exposure and HLA in healthy donors. TCRdb keeps only in-frame clones here, not all; method: immunoSEQ multiplex PCR. Of 130,000 to 150,000 clones in the sample, roughly 87% were seen once. Material: PBMCs. These receptors all stem from a man aged 18 to 29 in good health and CMV-seropositive. Both conserved end residues are part of each CDR3. Fields, in order: J gene, V gene, D gene, CDR3 length, clone size, CDR3 DNA, CDR3 protein. A D gene is named only where the DNA matches it firmly. Clone size is stated in some rows and not others, as once, few, many or a class when expanded.

J gene: TRBJ2-2
V gene: TRBV6-5
D gene: TRBD1
CDR3 length: 14
clone size: .
CDR3 DNA: TGTGCCAGCAAATCCGACAGGGGAATCGGGGAGCTGTTTTTT
CDR3 protein: CASKSDRGIGELFF

J gene: TRBJ2-1
V gene: TRBV5-1
D gene: TRBD2
CDR3 length: 15
clone size: .
CDR3 DNA: TGCGCCAGCAGCTTGAGGCGGGGGGCCTACAATGAGCAGTTCTTC
CDR3 protein: CASSLRRGAYNEQFF

J gene: TRBJ1-6
V gene: TRBV6-1
D gene: TRBD1
CDR3 length: 12
clone size: .
CDR3 DNA: TGTGCCGGCAATACAGGGGTCTCACCCCTCCACTTT
CDR3 protein: CAGNTGVSPLHF

J gene: TRBJ1-5
V gene: TRBV7-9
D gene: .
CDR3 length: 15
clone size: .
CDR3 DNA: TGTGCCAGCAGCTTAAGTCTCCTGGGAGATCAGCCCCAGCATTTT
CDR3 protein: CASSLSLLGDQPQHF

J gene: TRBJ2-2
V gene: TRBV5-1
D gene: TRBD1
CDR3 length: 15
clone size: .
CDR3 DNA: TGCGCCAGCAGCGTGCAGGGGGCGAACACCGGGGAGCTGTTTTTT
CDR3 protein: CASSVQGANTGELFF

J gene: TRBJ2-7
V gene: TRBV2
D gene: TRBD1
CDR3 length: 13
clone size: .
CDR3 DNA: TGTGCCAGCACCCGGGACAGGCAATACGAGCAGTACTTC
CDR3 protein: CASTRDRQYEQYF

J gene: TRBJ2-3
V gene: TRBV5-1
D gene: TRBD1
CDR3 length: 15
clone size: once
CDR3 DNA: TGCGCCAGCAGCCAGGGACAGACGATCACAGATACGCAGTATTTT
CDR3 protein: CASSQGQTITDTQYF

J gene: TRBJ2-3
V gene: TRBV30
D gene: TRBD2
CDR3 length: 17
clone size: .
CDR3 DNA: TGTGCCTGGAGTGTCACCCGGACTAGCGGGAGGGCAGATACGCAGTATTTT
CDR3 protein: CAWSVTRTSGRADTQYF

J gene: TRBJ1-1
V gene: TRBV28
D gene: .
CDR3 length: 14
clone size: once
CDR3 DNA: TGTGCCAGCAGTCCTACTTCGATCACCTCCGAAGCTTTCTTT
CDR3 protein: CASSPTSITSEAFF

J gene: TRBJ2-7
V gene: TRBV7-2
D gene: TRBD1
CDR3 length: 14
clone size: .
CDR3 DNA: TGTGCCAGCAGCTCGGGGACAGGGGTCTACGAGCAGTACTTC
CDR3 protein: CASSSGTGVYEQYF

J gene: TRBJ1-2
V gene: TRBV5-1
D gene: TRBD1
CDR3 length: 15
clone size: .
CDR3 DNA: TGCGCCAGCAGCCCAGACCCGGGACAGGGGGGGGGCTACACCTTC
CDR3 protein: CASSPDPGQGGGYTF

J gene: TRBJ2-1
V gene: TRBV5-1
D gene: TRBD2
CDR3 length: 15
clone size: once
CDR3 DNA: TGCGCCAGCAGCTTGGCCGTGAGCGGGGGGCCAAGGCAGTTCTTC
CDR3 protein: CASSLAVSGGPRQFF

J gene: TRBJ1-2
V gene: TRBV30
D gene: .
CDR3 length: 13
clone size: .
CDR3 DNA: TGTGCCTGGAGTCCGGGGGGCGCGATTGGCTACACCTTC
CDR3 protein: CAWSPGGAIGYTF

J gene: TRBJ2-1
V gene: TRBV5-5
D gene: .
CDR3 length: 13
clone size: .
CDR3 DNA: TGTGCCAGCAGCTTGGAGAACAGAGATGAGCAGTTCTTC
CDR3 protein: CASSLENRDEQFF

J gene: TRBJ2-1
V gene: TRBV6-1
D gene: TRBD2
CDR3 length: 15
clone size: .
CDR3 DNA: TGTGCCAGCAGTGATTCTGGACTAGCGGGGATTGAGCAGTTCTTC
CDR3 protein: CASSDSGLAGIEQFF

J gene: TRBJ1-5
V gene: TRBV28
D gene: .
CDR3 length: 14
clone size: .
CDR3 DNA: TGTGCCAGCTGGTTACGGGGGGGCAATCAGCCCCAGCATTTT
CDR3 protein: CASWLRGGNQPQHF

J gene: TRBJ2-7
V gene: TRBV19
D gene: TRBD1
CDR3 length: 14
clone size: .
CDR3 DNA: TGTGCCAGTAGTTCCGGGACAGGGAACTACGAGCAGTACTTC
CDR3 protein: CASSSGTGNYEQYF

J gene: TRBJ2-7
V gene: TRBV4-1
D gene: TRBD2
CDR3 length: 15
clone size: .
CDR3 DNA: TGCGCCAGCAGCCAATCGCCTAGCGGGACCTACGAGCAGTACTTC
CDR3 protein: CASSQSPSGTYEQYF

J gene: TRBJ2-3
V gene: TRBV5-1
D gene: .
CDR3 length: 14
clone size: once
CDR3 DNA: TGCGCCAGCAGCTTAGGGGCTAGCACAGATACGCAGTATTTT
CDR3 protein: CASSLGASTDTQYF

J gene: TRBJ2-7
V gene: TRBV30
D gene: .
CDR3 length: 13
clone size: .
CDR3 DNA: TGTGCCTGGAGAGGAGGGCCCCCCCACGAGCAGTACTTC
CDR3 protein: CAWRGGPPHEQYF

J gene: TRBJ1-1
V gene: TRBV28
D gene: TRBD1
CDR3 length: 15
clone size: .
CDR3 DNA: TGTGCCAGCAGTTCGGGGACAGGAGGGAACACTGAAGCTTTCTTT
CDR3 protein: CASSSGTGGNTEAFF

J gene: TRBJ2-2
V gene: TRBV10-3
D gene: .
CDR3 length: 15
clone size: .
CDR3 DNA: TGTGCCATCAGTGAGGTGACAGGCAACACCGGGGAGCTGTTTTTT
CDR3 protein: CAISEVTGNTGELFF

J gene: TRBJ1-2
V gene: TRBV29-1
D gene: TRBD1
CDR3 length: 12
clone size: .
CDR3 DNA: TGCAGCGTGGGGACAGCTCTCTATGGCTACACCTTC
CDR3 protein: CSVGTALYGYTF

J gene: TRBJ1-2
V gene: TRBV30
D gene: TRBD1
CDR3 length: 13
clone size: .
CDR3 DNA: TGTGCCTGGAGTTCTGGACAGGGCTATGGCTACACCTTC
CDR3 protein: CAWSSGQGYGYTF

J gene: TRBJ2-7
V gene: TRBV4-1
D gene: TRBD2
CDR3 length: 20
clone size: once
CDR3 DNA: TGCGCCAGCAGCCAAGATCTGGGACTAGCGGGAGAATTGAGTCCCTACGAGCAGTACTTC
CDR3 protein: CASSQDLGLAGELSPYEQYF

J gene: TRBJ2-3
V gene: TRBV11-2
D gene: .
CDR3 length: 14
clone size: .
CDR3 DNA: TGTGCCAGCAGCTCCCCTCTAAGCACAGATACGCAGTATTTT
CDR3 protein: CASSSPLSTDTQYF

J gene: TRBJ2-1
V gene: TRBV10-1
D gene: TRBD2
CDR3 length: 14
clone size: .
CDR3 DNA: TGCGCCAGCAGTGAAGCGGGAACTTACAATGAGCAGTTCTTC
CDR3 protein: CASSEAGTYNEQFF

J gene: TRBJ2-7
V gene: TRBV6-6
D gene: TRBD2
CDR3 length: 16
clone size: .
CDR3 DNA: TGTGCCAGCAGTTCCGGGGGGACTTTAAGCTCCTACGAGCAGTACTTC
CDR3 protein: CASSSGGTLSSYEQYF

J gene: TRBJ1-2
V gene: TRBV27
D gene: TRBD1
CDR3 length: 14
clone size: .
CDR3 DNA: TGTGCCAGCAGTTTCACAGGGGGCAACTATGGCTACACCTTC
CDR3 protein: CASSFTGGNYGYTF